The T cell receptor (beta chain) described here comes from a study of blood T cell repertoires in COVID-19. TCRdb keeps only in-frame clones here, not all; method: immunoSEQ multiplex PCR. This repertoire shows fewer than 250,000 clones, roughly 90% found once; its top ten account for about 4.8%. In germline, CDR1 is SGHRS, CDR2 YFSETQ. V lost 0 bases and J 4 bases, leaving 11 bases between the germline ends. The CDR3 spans 15 residues. The receptor's source is a woman in her 40s with acute or convalescent COVID-19. The source material was peripheral blood. The chain recombines TRBV5-1 with TRBJ2-1; D may be TRBD1 (6 bases). CDR3 loop: CASSLGQGHYNEQFF. DNA for the CDR3: TGCGCCAGCAGCTTGGGGCAGGGACATTACAATGAGCAGTTCTTC.